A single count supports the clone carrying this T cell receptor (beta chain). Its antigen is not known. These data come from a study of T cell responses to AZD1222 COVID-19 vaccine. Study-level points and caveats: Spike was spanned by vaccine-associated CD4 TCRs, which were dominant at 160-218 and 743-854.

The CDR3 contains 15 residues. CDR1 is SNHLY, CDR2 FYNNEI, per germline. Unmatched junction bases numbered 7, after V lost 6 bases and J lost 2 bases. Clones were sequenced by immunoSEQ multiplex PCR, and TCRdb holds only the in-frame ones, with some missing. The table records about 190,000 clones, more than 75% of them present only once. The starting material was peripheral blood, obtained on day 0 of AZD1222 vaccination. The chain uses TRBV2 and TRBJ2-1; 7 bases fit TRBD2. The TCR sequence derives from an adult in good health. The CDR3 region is CASRGEGDPYNEQFF. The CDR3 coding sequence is TGTGCCAGCAGGGGGGAGGGAGACCCCTACAATGAGCAGTTCTTC.